These T cell receptor beta chains were read from a single sample in a study of T cell repertoires in cytomegalovirus infection. TCRdb analysed the reads with MiXCR anew, one entry per CDR3 protein. Of about 770,000 distinct CDR3 sequences listed, roughly 28% were seen once; the top ten hold around 13%. No cognate antigen is known for these TCRs. Sequencing used cultured CD8+ T cells from PBMCs, obtained from culture after CMV antigen stimulation. The receptor set was obtained from a human donor in good health (CMV status not recorded). Some clones in this sample may be carry-over from other donors' samples. CDR3s include the opening cysteine and the closing phenylalanine or tryptophan. D genes are given only for firm matches. Only part of the rows carry a size: once, few, many, or a class if the clone is expanded.

clone size | J gene | V gene | D gene | CDR3 protein | CDR3 DNA
few | TRBJ1-1 | TRBV5-6 | . | CASSPEGNRVGTEAFF | TGTGCCAGCAGCCCGGAAGGGAACCGGGTTGGAACTGAAGCTTTCTTT
many | TRBJ2-1 | TRBV7-2 | . | CASSEDPWGNEQFF | TGTGCCAGCAGCGAAGATCCGTGGGGGAATGAGCAGTTCTTC
many | TRBJ2-5 | TRBV7-9 | TRBD1 | CASSRTGGKETQYF | TGTGCCAGCAGCAGGACAGGGGGGAAAGAGACCCAGTACTTC
. | TRBJ2-1 | TRBV7-9 | . | CASSAGNADEQFF | TGTGCCAGCAGCGCCGGAAACGCTGATGAGCAGTTCTTC
few | TRBJ1-5 | TRBV4-1 | TRBD1 | CASSQDDRDSNQPQHF | TGCGCCAGCAGCCAAGACGACAGGGATAGCAATCAGCCCCAGCATTTT
. | TRBJ2-2 | TRBV4-1 | . | CASSQDLGRWELFF | TGCGCCAGCAGCCAAGATCTTGGACGCTGGGAGCTGTTTTTT
few | TRBJ2-7 | TRBV5-4 | . | CASSLWTPESESTYEQYF | TGTGCCAGCAGCTTGTGGACCCCGGAGAGCGAAAGCACCTACGAGCAGTACTTC
many | TRBJ1-1 | TRBV12-3/TRBV12-4 | . | CASSLPHLEAFF | TGTGCCAGCAGTTTACCCCACCTGGAAGCTTTCTTT
few | TRBJ2-5 | TRBV7-2 | . | CASTYIGDQETQYF | TGTGCCAGCACTTACATCGGGGACCAAGAGACCCAGTACTTC
. | TRBJ2-7 | TRBV7-6 | . | CASSPKDGSPYEQYF | TGTGCCAGCAGTCCAAAGGATGGCAGTCCCTACGAGCAGTACTTC
. | TRBJ2-2 | TRBV7-1 | . | CASSPRTRSGELFF | TGTGCCAGCAGCCCGAGGACGCGTAGCGGGGAGCTGTTTTTT
. | TRBJ2-3 | TRBV9 | TRBD2 | CASRGTSGGGTDTQYF | TGTGCCAGCAGGGGGACTAGCGGGGGGGGCACAGATACGCAGTATTTT
few | TRBJ1-6 | TRBV28 | . | CASSVLEAPSNSPLHF | TGTGCCAGCAGCGTTTTGGAGGCTCCATCTAATTCACCCCTCCACTTT
few | TRBJ1-2 | TRBV7-8 | TRBD1 | CASSLARTGTNYGYTF | TGTGCCAGCAGCTTAGCAAGGACAGGGACTAACTATGGCTACACCTTC
few | TRBJ1-2 | TRBV27 | . | CASSLSRRGTGGGYTF | TGTGCCAGCAGTTTATCCCGCCGAGGCACCGGGGGGGGCTACACCTTC
few | TRBJ2-1 | TRBV28 | TRBD1 | CASSGQGVSNEQFF | TGTGCCAGCAGTGGGCAGGGGGTCAGCAATGAGCAGTTCTTC
few | TRBJ1-2 | TRBV19 | TRBD1 | CASSRDRGYTF | TGTGCCAGTAGTAGGGACAGAGGCTACACCTTC
. | TRBJ1-5 | TRBV5-6 | TRBD1 | CASSPGQGKANQPQHF | TGTGCCAGCAGCCCTGGACAGGGGAAGGCAAATCAGCCCCAGCATTTT
. | TRBJ1-1 | TRBV7-3 | TRBD1 | CASSLIPGGMNTEAFF | TGTGCCAGCAGCTTAATCCCAGGGGGCATGAACACTGAAGCTTTCTTT
. | TRBJ2-2 | TRBV7-9 | . | CASSLTTGKNTGELFF | TGTGCCAGCAGCTTAACCACAGGGAAGAACACCGGGGAGCTGTTTTTT
. | TRBJ2-5 | TRBV11-2 | TRBD2 | CASNLGSWTSGQETQYF | TGTGCCAGCAACTTAGGGAGCTGGACTAGCGGCCAAGAGACCCAGTACTTC
few | TRBJ1-1 | TRBV4-1 | TRBD1 | CASSLGDREGTEAFF | TGCGCCAGCAGCCTAGGGGACAGAGAGGGCACTGAAGCTTTCTTT
few | TRBJ1-1 | TRBV10-1 | . | CASSAREGRPEGTEAFF | TGCGCCAGCAGCGCTCGGGAGGGGCGCCCGGAGGGAACTGAAGCTTTCTTT
. | TRBJ2-1 | TRBV29-1 | TRBD2 | CSVVTSGSSYNEQFF | TGCAGCGTCGTGACTAGCGGGTCTTCCTACAATGAGCAGTTCTTC
. | TRBJ1-1 | TRBV5-4 | . | CASSSGQKARYSEAFF | TGTGCCAGCAGCTCCGGACAGAAAGCCCGGTATAGTGAAGCTTTCTTT
. | TRBJ1-3 | TRBV7-6 | . | CVSSWRDSSGNTIYF | TGTGTCAGCAGCTGGAGAGACAGCTCTGGAAACACCATATATTTT
. | TRBJ1-2 | TRBV5-6 | TRBD1 | CASSLGTAPGGYTF | TGTGCCAGCAGCTTAGGGACAGCCCCCGGTGGCTACACCTTC
. | TRBJ2-5 | TRBV9 | . | CASSVVGGLQETQYF | TGTGCCAGCAGCGTAGTGGGGGGGCTTCAAGAGACCCAGTACTTC
few | TRBJ2-7 | TRBV2 | . | CASSDSGDLIYEQYF | TGTGCCAGCAGTGATTCGGGGGACTTAATCTACGAGCAGTACTTC
. | TRBJ1-5 | TRBV6-6 | TRBD1 | CASRTGSGQPQHF | TGTGCCAGCAGGACAGGGTCCGGTCAGCCCCAGCATTTT
few | TRBJ2-5 | TRBV28 | TRBD1 | CASSWDRETQYF | TGTGCCAGCAGTTGGGACAGAGAGACCCAGTACTTC
. | TRBJ1-4 | TRBV3-1 | TRBD1 | CASSQDFWTGIATNEKLFF | TGTGCCAGCAGCCAAGATTTCTGGACAGGGATTGCAACTAATGAAAAACTGTTTTTT
many | TRBJ1-1 | TRBV12-3/TRBV12-4 | . | CASSFGQLGSRNTEAFF | TGTGCCAGCAGTTTTGGGCAGCTAGGGAGCCGTAACACTGAAGCTTTCTTT
. | TRBJ1-2 | TRBV6-6 | . | CASSYSDRMGGYTF | TGTGCCAGCAGTTACTCGGACAGAATGGGGGGCTACACCTTC
many | TRBJ2-1 | TRBV7-2 | TRBD1 | CASSLVMAQGFMDEQFF | TGTGCCAGCAGCTTAGTAATGGCACAGGGGTTTATGGATGAGCAGTTCTTC
few | TRBJ2-5 | TRBV10-3 | TRBD2 | CAISVGLARQETQYF | TGTGCCATCAGCGTGGGACTAGCGAGGCAAGAGACCCAGTACTTC
many | TRBJ2-1 | TRBV7-2 | TRBD1 | CASSLGQGYNEQFF | TGTGCCAGCAGCCTAGGACAGGGCTACAATGAGCAGTTCTTC
. | TRBJ2-7 | TRBV12-3/TRBV12-4 | TRBD2 | CASSSSGGPSYEQYF | TGTGCCAGCAGTTCTAGCGGGGGCCCCTCCTACGAGCAGTACTTC
few | TRBJ1-1 | TRBV4-1 | . | CASSHGSMNTEAFF | TGCGCCAGCAGCCACGGAAGTATGAACACTGAAGCTTTCTTT
. | TRBJ1-5 | TRBV27 | . | CASSEIKGLGQPQHF | TGTGCCAGCAGTGAGATAAAGGGGCTTGGTCAGCCCCAGCATTTT